The 32 T cell receptor beta chains in this list originate from one sample, sequenced in a study of a mutant IDH1 vaccine in newly diagnosed glioma. Sequenced by immunoSEQ multiplex PCR; TCRdb stores in-frame clones only, minus some. This sample has about 120,000 clones, with roughly 90% found just once. Described time point: week 11, during vaccination. All doses held 300 ug of mutant IDH1 20-mer peptide, with topical imiquimod. These receptors' antigens are unknown. Sample: PBMCs, taken from a glioma patient whose treatment included an IDH1 peptide vaccine. The receptor set was obtained from a woman in her fifties or sixties with glioma.

This clone was seen only once. The chain carries TRBV14 and TRBJ2-1; the match to TRBD2 covers 9 bases. CDR3 size: 16 residues. Trimming took 0 bases from V and 4 from J; bases not matched to a gene: 4. Germline lookup yields CDR1 SGHDN and CDR2 FVKESK. This CDR3 reads CASSQEKGLAYNEQFF. The DNA for the CDR3 is TGTGCCAGCAGCCAAGAAAAGGGACTAGCTTACAATGAGCAGTTCTTC.

The CDR3 is CASSQFKGTSYNEQFF. DNA for the CDR3: TGCGCCAGCAGCCAATTCAAGGGTACCTCCTACAATGAGCAGTTCTTC. This rearrangement joins TRBV4-1 to TRBJ2-1; D is unresolved. The V and J ends lost 2 bases and 0 bases respectively, with 11 bases between them. CDR3 size: 16 residues. Germline CDR1 MGHRA, CDR2 YSYEKL.

The rearrangement links TRBV5-1 to TRBJ1-3; 7 bases are shared with TRBD1. CDR3 size: 16 residues. Trimming took 4 bases from V and 3 from J; bases not matched to a gene: 10. Per germline, CDR1 SGHRS and CDR2 YFSETQ. CDR3 sequence (DNA): TGCGCCAGCAGCGATGGCAATACAGGGGATGGAAACACCATATATTTT. It codes for CASSDGNTGDGNTIYF.

J is TRBJ1-1 and V is TRBV10-1; no firm D call. Trimming cost V 6 bases and J 1 base, with 15 bases left between them. The germline V gene encodes CDR1 WNHNN and CDR2 SYGVQD (reference sequence). The CDR3 is made up of 15 amino acids. This CDR3 is CASSHNTAGNTEAFF. The CDR3 DNA reads as TGCGCCAGCAGCCACAACACGGCAGGGAACACTGAAGCTTTCTTT.

A word on this clone: At the DNA level, this CDR3 is encoded by other sequences in the same sample as well. CDR3 nucleotide sequence: TGTGCCAGCAGCCCTCGGACGGGTACCTACGAGCAGTACTTC. Translated, it gives CASSPRTGTYEQYF. This chain joins TRBV9 and TRBJ2-7; D gene uncertain. CDR1 and CDR2 from the germline V gene are SGDLS and YYNGEE. Deletions cut 4 bases from V and 2 bases from J, with 13 bases between. The CDR3 sequence is 14 residues long.

CDR3 nucleotides: TGTGCCGCCACCATTATAGCGTGCTCCTACAATGAGCAGTTCTTC. Its translation: CAATIIACSYNEQFF. This chain uses TRBV7-3 with TRBJ2-1; TRBD2 is a possible D gene (5 bases). This CDR3 spans 15 amino acids. In germline, CDR1 is SGHTA, CDR2 FQGTGA. V dropped 11 bases and J dropped 0 bases, with 17 bases sitting between them.

This clone appeared a single time. The V and J genes are TRBV4-1 and TRBJ2-2, with 11 bases that match TRBD2. This CDR3 has 19 amino acids. The germline V gene has CDR1 MGHRA and CDR2 YSYEKL. The V gene end was trimmed by 0 bases and the J gene end by 4 bases; junction bases not matched to a gene: 10. The CDR3 loop reads CASSQDGTSGGRGTGELFF. CDR3 in DNA: TGCGCCAGCAGCCAAGATGGGACTAGCGGAGGTCGAGGCACCGGGGAGCTGTTTTTT.

The chain links TRBV28 to TRBJ1-1; D uncertain. V gave up 6 bases and J gave up 1 base, with 9 bases separating them. In germline, CDR1 is MDHEN, CDR2 SYDVKM. CDR3 length: 13 amino acids. CDR3 nucleotide sequence: TGTGCCAGCAGCCGGACCCGGAACACTGAAGCTTTCTTT. Translation: CASSRTRNTEAFF.

The chain has TRBV9 and TRBJ1-1; D not resolved. CDR1 SGDLS and CDR2 YYNGEE come from the germline V gene. This CDR3 region has 13 residues. The germline V and J ends were trimmed by 2 bases and 1 base, with 6 bases remaining between them. This chain's CDR3 is CASSVSQNTEAFF. DNA of the CDR3: TGTGCCAGCAGCGTTAGCCAGAACACTGAAGCTTTCTTT.

The chain has TRBV10-3 and TRBJ1-2, with a possible D match to TRBD1 (6 bases). Germline-derived CDR1 and CDR2 are ENHRY and SYGVKD. V lost 1 base and J 8 bases, leaving 14 bases between the germline ends. CDR3 size: 14 residues. DNA for the CDR3: TGTGCCATCAGTGAGTGGGCAGGGGAGGGCGGCTACACCTTC. Protein sequence: CAISEWAGEGGYTF.

The chain recombines TRBV10-3 with TRBJ1-1; perhaps TRBD1 as D (5 bases). Trimming shortened V by 9 bases and J by 0 bases, and 11 bases separated the two germline ends. This CDR3 region has 13 residues. CDR1 and CDR2 (germline): ENHRY, SYGVKD. CDR3 in amino acids: CAIREGMNTEAFF. CDR3 DNA sequence: TGTGCCATTCGTGAGGGGATGAACACTGAAGCTTTCTTT.

V gene TRBV28 combines with J gene TRBJ2-1; TRBD2 agrees at 8 bases. The CDR3 is 12 residues long. Germline CDR1 is MDHEN and CDR2 is SYDVKM. Trimming removed 8 bases from V and 7 bases from J; junction bases left unmatched: 4. The chain's CDR3 is CASGRLANEQFF. CDR3 in DNA: TGTGCCAGCGGTCGACTAGCGAATGAGCAGTTCTTC. Looking up the rest from reference TRBV28 and TRBJ2-1 gives the full variable domain: DVKVTQSSRYLVKRTGEKVFLECVQDMDHENMFWYRQDPGLGLRLIYFSYDVKMKEKGDIPEGYSVSREKKERFSLILESASTNQTSMYLCASGRLANEQFFGPGTRLTVL.

This chain joins TRBV7-4 and TRBJ2-2, with D perhaps matching TRBD1 or TRBD2 (5 bases each). CDR1 and CDR2 (germline): SGHVT, SQSDAQ. The CDR3 is 14 residues long. V shed 3 bases and J shed 5 bases, with 10 bases lying between them. CDR3: CASSFMRGTGELFF. The CDR3 bases are TGTGCCAGCAGCTTCATGAGGGGAACCGGGGAGCTGTTTTTT.

The chain carries TRBV19 and TRBJ1-4, with D possibly matching TRBD1 (5 bases). The germline gives CDR1 LNHDA, CDR2 SQIVND (reference sequence). The CDR3 covers 13 residues. V was pared by 4 bases and J by 7 bases, with 10 bases between. CDR3 loop: CASSKGYREKLFF. The CDR3 DNA is TGTGCCAGTAGTAAGGGGTACCGTGAAAAACTGTTTTTT.

The sample holds one count of this clone. V and J are TRBV28 and TRBJ2-4; no clear D gene. The germline V gene has CDR1 MDHEN and CDR2 SYDVKM. V dropped 6 bases and J dropped 0 bases, with 9 bases sitting between them. CDR3 size: 14 residues. The CDR3: CASSLAPAKNIQYF. The CDR3 nucleotides are TGTGCCAGCAGCCTGGCACCAGCCAAAAACATTCAGTACTTC.

The chain combines TRBV6-4 with TRBJ2-1, with no clear D. V was clipped by 4 bases and J by 7 bases, with 11 bases between them. The CDR3 sequence is 13 residues long. Germline values: CDR1 MRHNA, CDR2 SNTAGT. In DNA, the CDR3 is TGTGCCAGCAGTGTTCAGTTCGGTAATGAGCAGTTCTTC. As protein: CASSVQFGNEQFF.

The V call is TRBV11-2, the J call TRBJ2-1; the match to TRBD2 covers 10 bases. V dropped 0 bases and J dropped 6; count of bases not matched to a gene: 8. Looked up from germline, CDR1 is SGHAT and CDR2 is FQNNGV. This CDR3 has 17 amino acids. CDR3 loop: CASSLDEGLAILNEQFF. DNA for the CDR3: TGTGCCAGCAGCTTAGATGAGGGACTAGCGATTCTCAATGAGCAGTTCTTC.

The V gene is TRBV7-3, the J gene TRBJ2-3; 15 bases map to TRBD2. The V and J ends lost 5 bases and 4 bases, in that order; junction bases with no gene match: 10. Germline CDR1 reads SGHTA; CDR2 reads FQGTGA. The CDR3 spans 18 residues. The DNA of the CDR3 is TGTGCCAGCAGCCTTCTGACCGGGACTAGCGGGAGGCCAGATACGCAGTATTTT. Protein product: CASSLLTGTSGRPDTQYF.

The rearrangement joins TRBV28 to TRBJ2-7; D gene unclear. V lost 5 bases and J lost 4, with 6 bases in between. There are 11 residues in the CDR3. Germline CDR1 is MDHEN and CDR2 is SYDVKM. CDR3 DNA: TGTGCCAGCAGTCCGCATTACGAGCAGTACTTC. It is translated as CASSPHYEQYF.

The V call is TRBV6-5, the J call TRBJ1-3; TRBD1 agrees at 7 bases. The end of the DNA aligns better with TRBJ2-2, so the J call may be wrong. CDR3 length: 14 amino acids. Germline CDR1 and CDR2: MNHEY and SVGAGI. Here the CDR3 DNA reads TGTGCCAGCAGCGAGGGGGCAGAAACCGGGGAGCTGTTTTTT. It translates to CASSEGAETGELFF.

In its sample, this clone was seen once. This sequence joins TRBV13 and TRBJ2-7, with TRBD2 matching 11 bases. The CDR3 length is 14 residues. Germline CDR1 PRHDT, CDR2 FYEKMQ (reference sequence). With V trimmed by 5 bases and J by 4 bases, 4 bases remained unmatched. This chain's CDR3 is CASSTSGRGYEQYF. DNA of the CDR3: TGTGCCAGCAGCACTAGCGGGAGAGGGTACGAGCAGTACTTC.

A single count supports this clone. This rearrangement joins TRBV14 to TRBJ2-7; weak D call: TRBD2 (6 bases). In germline, CDR1 is SGHDN, CDR2 FVKESK. The length of the CDR3 is 15 residues. V was trimmed by 4 bases and J by 4 bases, leaving 17 bases between them. The CDR3 sequence: CASSRDSGRLYEQYF. CDR3 DNA: TGTGCCAGCAGCCGGGACTCCGGAAGGTTGTACGAGCAGTACTTC. Based on the CDR3 plus reference TRBV14 and TRBJ2-7, the full variable domain is EAGVTQFPSHSVIEKGQTVTLRCDPISGHDNLYWYRRVMGKEIKFLLHFVKESKQDESGMPNNRFLAERTGGTYSTLKVQPAELEDSGVYFCASSRDSGRLYEQYFGPGTRLTVT.

This clone was seen only a few times. The chain links TRBV19 to TRBJ1-5, with D hard to call. The germline gives CDR1 LNHDA, CDR2 SQIVND (reference sequence). The CDR3 covers 16 residues. The V and J ends lost 1 base and 0 bases respectively, with 10 bases between them. The CDR3 region is CASSIVQSYSNQPQHF. CDR3 DNA: TGTGCCAGTAGTATAGTTCAATCCTATAGCAATCAGCCCCAGCATTTT.

This sequence joins TRBV27 and TRBJ2-3; TRBD1 agrees at 11 bases. The ends lost 6 bases at V and 2 bases at J; junction bases unmatched: 7. Germline V gene sequence: CDR1 MNHEY, CDR2 SMNVEV (reference sequence). CDR3 length equals 16 residues. The DNA for the CDR3 is TGTGCCAGCAGCGGGACAGGGGGATATCCCACAGATACGCAGTATTTT. Protein sequence: CASSGTGGYPTDTQYF.

The chain has TRBV28 and TRBJ2-3; 9 positions agree with TRBD2. Germline V gene data show CDR1 as MDHEN and CDR2 as SYDVKM. The V gene end was trimmed by 6 bases and the J gene end by 6 bases; junction bases not matched to a gene: 7. The CDR3 has 14 amino acids. The CDR3 sequence is CASRAGGPRDTQYF. Written as DNA, the CDR3 is TGTGCCAGCAGGGCGGGGGGGCCCCGTGATACGCAGTATTTT.

This sequence joins TRBV7-2 and TRBJ2-2, with 9 bases fitting TRBD2. This CDR3 is 17 amino acids long. V lost 6 bases and J lost 9; bases outside the gene matches: 17. In germline, CDR1 is SGHTA, CDR2 FQGNSA. CDR3 loop: CASSLNPSSGRGWELFF. Written as DNA, the CDR3 is TGTGCCAGCAGTCTAAATCCAAGTAGCGGGAGAGGCTGGGAGCTGTTTTTT. Full variable domain (missing parts from reference TRBV7-2 and TRBJ2-2): GAGVSQSPSNKVTEKGKDVELRCDPISGHTALYWYRQSLGQGLEFLIYFQGNSAPDKSGLPSDRFSAERTGGSVSTLTIQRTQQEDSAVYLCASSLNPSSGRGWELFFGEGSRLTVL.

This clone appeared once. V usage is TRBV6-6 and J usage is TRBJ2-1; unclear D gene. This CDR3 region has 11 residues. V was trimmed by 5 bases and J by 15 bases, leaving 14 bases between them. Germline V gene lookup returns CDR1 MNHNY and CDR2 SVGAGI (reference sequence). The CDR3 sequence is CASSPGPGRFF. CDR3 in DNA: TGTGCCAGCAGTCCCGGGCCTGGAAGGTTCTTC.

The chain carries TRBV5-1 and TRBJ2-3; D ambiguous. The CDR3 extends over 15 amino acids. Trimming left V 0 bases short and J 5 bases short, with 13 bases between. Looked up from germline, CDR1 is SGHRS and CDR2 is YFSETQ. The CDR3 protein is CASSLGPERGDTQYF. In DNA, the CDR3 is TGCGCCAGCAGCTTGGGCCCCGAGAGAGGAGATACGCAGTATTTT.

The genes are TRBV27 and TRBJ2-2, with 9 positions matching TRBD2. Germline V lookup: CDR1 MNHEY, CDR2 SMNVEV (reference sequence). J gave up 7 bases and V 2 bases, and 2 bases lay outside the gene matches. The CDR3 length is 14 residues. The CDR3 DNA reads TGTGCCAGCAGTTTAGCGGGAGGGGTCGGGGAGCTGTTTTTT. This sequence encodes CASSLAGGVGELFF.

The chain couples TRBV28 to TRBJ2-7; 9 bases are a match to TRBD1. Germline V lookup: CDR1 MDHEN, CDR2 SYDVKM. The CDR3 runs 15 residues. Trimming took 4 bases from V and 2 from J; bases not matched to a gene: 6. The DNA of the CDR3 is TGTGCCAGCAGTTATACAGGGGGCCTAGCCTACGAGCAGTACTTC. It encodes CASSYTGGLAYEQYF.

V and J are TRBV19 and TRBJ1-2, with 9 nucleotides matching TRBD1. Trimming cost V 4 bases and J 5 bases; bases outside gene matches: 11. Germline CDR1 LNHDA, CDR2 SQIVND (reference sequence). The CDR3 loop spans 16 amino acids. The CDR3 is CASSKPRDRERYGYTF. The CDR3 DNA is TGTGCCAGTAGTAAGCCTCGGGACAGGGAGAGATATGGCTACACCTTC.

The chain is built from TRBV25-1 and TRBJ2-1; TRBD2 aligns across 10 bases. Looked up from germline, CDR1 is MGHDK and CDR2 is SYGVNS. The CDR3 has 16 amino acids. With 3 bases clipped from V and 4 bases from J, the junction kept 6 bases outside the gene matches. CDR3 DNA sequence: TGTGCCAGCAGTGATCTGGGAGCGGGAGGGTACAATGAGCAGTTCTTC. Its translation: CASSDLGAGGYNEQFF.